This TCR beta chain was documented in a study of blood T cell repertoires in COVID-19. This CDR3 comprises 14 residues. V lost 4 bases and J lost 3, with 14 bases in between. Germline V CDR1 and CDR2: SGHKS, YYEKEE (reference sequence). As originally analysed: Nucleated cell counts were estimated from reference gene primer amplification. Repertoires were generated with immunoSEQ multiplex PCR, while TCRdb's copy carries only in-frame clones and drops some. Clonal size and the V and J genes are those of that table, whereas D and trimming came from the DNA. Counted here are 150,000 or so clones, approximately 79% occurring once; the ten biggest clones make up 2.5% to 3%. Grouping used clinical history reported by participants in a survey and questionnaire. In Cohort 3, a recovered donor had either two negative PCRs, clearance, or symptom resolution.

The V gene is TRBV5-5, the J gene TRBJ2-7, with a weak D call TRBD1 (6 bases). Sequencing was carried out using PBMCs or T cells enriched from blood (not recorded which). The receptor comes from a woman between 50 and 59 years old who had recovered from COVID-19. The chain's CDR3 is CASSLAGARYEQYF. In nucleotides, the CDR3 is TGTGCCAGCAGCCTGGCAGGGGCTCGCTACGAGCAGTACTTC.